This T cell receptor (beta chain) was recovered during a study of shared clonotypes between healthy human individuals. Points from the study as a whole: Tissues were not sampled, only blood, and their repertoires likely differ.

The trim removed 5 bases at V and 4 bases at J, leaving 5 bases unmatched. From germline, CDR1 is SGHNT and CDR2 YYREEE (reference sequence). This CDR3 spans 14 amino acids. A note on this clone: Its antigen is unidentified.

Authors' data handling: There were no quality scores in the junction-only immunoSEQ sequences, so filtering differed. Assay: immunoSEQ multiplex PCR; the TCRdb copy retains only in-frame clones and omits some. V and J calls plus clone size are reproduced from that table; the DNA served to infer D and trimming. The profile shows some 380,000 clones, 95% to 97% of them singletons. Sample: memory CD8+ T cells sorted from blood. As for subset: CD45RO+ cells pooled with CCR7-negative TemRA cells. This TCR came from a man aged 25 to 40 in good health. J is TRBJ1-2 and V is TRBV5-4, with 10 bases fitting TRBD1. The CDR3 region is CASSRDRGSYGYTF. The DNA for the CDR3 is TGTGCCAGCAGTCGGGACAGGGGTAGCTATGGCTACACCTTC.